These 24 T cell receptor beta chains came from one sample sequenced in a study of technical replicates of blood from several donors. Produced via immunoSEQ multiplex PCR; TCRdb's table is partial and in-frame only. The sample has around 63,000 clones; 80% to 95% are singletons. Sequencing was performed on PBMCs. Receptors originate from a human donor in good health. Some clones in this sample may be carry-over from other donors' samples.

This chain links TRBV7-8 with TRBJ2-6, with a weak D call TRBD1 (5 bases). V lost 5 bases to trimming and J lost 1 base, with 21 bases between them. This CDR3 has 19 residues. In germline, CDR1 is SGHVS, CDR2 FQNEAQ. Written as DNA, the CDR3 is TGTGCCAGCAGCCCGAGGACACCCCAAGTTGGGTCTGGGGCCAACGTCCTGACTTTC. This encodes CASSPRTPQVGSGANVLTF.

This clone occurred once. This chain links TRBV19 with TRBJ1-5; perhaps TRBD1 as D (5 bases). The CDR3 has 14 amino acids. V was trimmed by 6 bases and J by 6 bases, leaving 15 bases between them. Germline assignment: CDR1 LNHDA and CDR2 SQIVND (reference sequence). Written as DNA, the CDR3 is TGTGCCAGTAGCAACACAGGCGGTGGTCAGCCCCAGCATTTT. It yields the protein CASSNTGGGQPQHF.

The gene calls are TRBV5-8 and TRBJ1-2; D is unclear. The CDR3 totals 15 residues. Trimming removed 5 bases from V and 3 bases from J, with 17 bases in between. Germline CDR1 SGHTS, CDR2 YDEGEE. As DNA, the CDR3 is TGTGCCAGCAGTCGTCCAGTTAACGCCGACTATGGCTACACCTTC. This encodes CASSRPVNADYGYTF.

The chain is built from TRBV5-1 and TRBJ2-3; no clear D. The germline V gene has CDR1 SGHRS and CDR2 YFSETQ. Trimming removed 4 bases from V and 6 bases from J, with 12 bases in between. CDR3 size: 13 residues. The CDR3, as DNA: TGCGCCAGCAGCGTCCCGATCGGGGATACGCAGTATTTT. Its translation: CASSVPIGDTQYF.

The chain carries TRBV5-1 and TRBJ1-2, with a weak D call TRBD1 (5 bases). This CDR3 comprises 14 residues. Germline CDR1 reads SGHRS; CDR2 reads YFSETQ. The V end lost 2 bases, the J end lost 2 bases, and 10 bases lay between the germline ends. The chain's CDR3 is CASSLTGENYGYTF. The CDR3 bases are TGCGCCAGCAGCTTAACAGGAGAGAACTATGGCTACACCTTC.

The J gene is TRBJ2-5, the V gene TRBV5-3; the D gene is possibly TRBD2 (5 bases). TRBV5-3 is an open reading frame, and its role is uncertain. Trimming removed 4 bases from V and 2 bases from J, with 6 bases in between. This CDR3 spans 12 amino acids. DNA of the CDR3: TGTGCCAGAAGCCCGGGGCAAGAGACCCAGTACTTC. Its translation is CARSPGQETQYF.

The J gene is TRBJ1-6, the V gene TRBV30; 7 bases agree with TRBD1. Germline values: CDR1 GTSNPN, CDR2 SVGIG (reference sequence). This CDR3 spans 15 amino acids. With V trimmed by 2 bases and J by 9 bases, 10 bases remained unmatched. This chain's CDR3 is CAWSPGQGDFSPLHF. Here the CDR3 DNA reads TGTGCCTGGAGTCCCGGGCAGGGGGATTTTTCACCCCTCCACTTT.

The rearrangement joins TRBV5-1 to TRBJ2-2, with D uncertain. The CDR3 runs 12 residues. Per the germline V gene, CDR1 is SGHRS and CDR2 is YFSETQ. The V end lost 1 base, the J end lost 6 bases, and 4 bases lay between the germline ends. CDR3 protein: CASSLPAGELFF. Written as DNA, the CDR3 is TGCGCCAGCAGCTTGCCTGCCGGGGAGCTGTTTTTT.

The CDR3 DNA reads TGTGCCAGCAGGGTGGGAGCGGGAGCGATGGAGACCCAGTACTTC. Translation gives CASRVGAGAMETQYF. V usage is TRBV7-2 and J usage is TRBJ2-5, with TRBD2 matching over 8 bases. The CDR3 loop spans 15 amino acids. CDR1 SGHTA and CDR2 FQGNSA come from the germline V gene. The V gene end was trimmed by 6 bases and the J gene end by 5 bases; junction bases not matched to a gene: 11. Filled out from reference TRBV7-2 and TRBJ2-5, the complete variable domain reads GAGVSQSPSNKVTEKGKDVELRCDPISGHTALYWYRQSLGQGLEFLIYFQGNSAPDKSGLPSDRFSAERTGGSVSTLTIQRTQQEDSAVYLCASRVGAGAMETQYFGPGTRLLVL.

The chain employs TRBV28 and TRBJ1-2; a possible D gene is TRBD1 (5 bases). This CDR3 has 12 residues. V lost 8 bases and J lost 4, with 11 bases in between. Germline V gene lookup returns CDR1 MDHEN and CDR2 SYDVKM. CDR3 in DNA: TGTGCCAGCGCGCGCGGGGGCTATGGCTACACCTTC. It codes for CASARGGYGYTF.

This clone was seen a single time. This chain uses TRBV6-1 with TRBJ2-5; 8 bases align to TRBD1. This CDR3 is built from 13 residues. V gave up 2 bases and J gave up 7 bases; unmatched junction bases: 3. Per germline, CDR1 MNHNS and CDR2 SASEGT. The CDR3: CASSEFQGATQYF. In DNA form, the CDR3 reads TGTGCCAGCAGTGAATTTCAGGGGGCGACCCAGTACTTC.

This clone was seen only once. The CDR3, as DNA: TGCGCCAGCAGCAGAACCGGGACAGCCGAAGCTTTCTTT. As protein: CASSRTGTAEAFF. The V call is TRBV4-1, the J call TRBJ1-1; 7 bases map to TRBD1. The CDR3 is 13 residues long. Unmatched junction bases numbered 8, after V lost 5 bases and J lost 8 bases. CDR1 and CDR2 (germline): MGHRA, YSYEKL.

The chain employs TRBV5-6 and TRBJ2-7; 7 bases map to TRBD2. This CDR3 comprises 18 residues. Germline-derived CDR1 and CDR2 are SGHDT and YYEEEE. The trim removed 0 bases at V and 3 bases at J, leaving 15 bases unmatched. This CDR3 is CASSLAGGVGNESYEQYF. CDR3 DNA sequence: TGTGCCAGCAGCTTGGCGGGGGGTGTGGGGAACGAAAGCTACGAGCAGTACTTC.

The chain has TRBV7-9 and TRBJ2-7, with D uncertain. The CDR3 spans 14 residues. Germline V gene lookup returns CDR1 SEHNR and CDR2 FQNEAQ (reference sequence). Trimming cost V 5 bases and J 2 bases, with 13 bases left between them. CDR3 bases: TGTGCCAGCAGCCCCTCCTTTGAGCCCTACGAGCAGTACTTC. It is translated as CASSPSFEPYEQYF.

J is TRBJ1-1 and V is TRBV7-6; no clear D gene. The CDR3 consists of 18 residues. The V gene lost 5 bases and the J gene lost 0 bases, with 22 bases spanning the gap. Germline CDR1 SGHVS, CDR2 FNYEAQ. CDR3 protein: CASSLRPPQLSMNTEAFF. DNA of the CDR3: TGTGCCAGCAGCCTACGGCCTCCACAGTTATCCATGAACACTGAAGCTTTCTTT.

V gene TRBV4-1 combines with J gene TRBJ2-1; D is unresolved. CDR3 length: 15 amino acids. Germline V gene lookup returns CDR1 MGHRA and CDR2 YSYEKL. V lost 3 bases to trimming and J lost 3 bases, with 12 bases between them. The CDR3 DNA is TGCGCCAGCAGCCAGCTCCCCACATTCTACAATGAGCAGTTCTTC. It specifies CASSQLPTFYNEQFF.

The chain carries TRBV27 and TRBJ2-1; 7 bases fit TRBD2. With V trimmed by 2 bases and J by 0 bases, 16 bases remained unmatched. The germline gives CDR1 MNHEY, CDR2 SMNVEV (reference sequence). The CDR3 has 20 amino acids. As DNA, the CDR3 is TGTGCCAGCAGTTTAATGGTGGGAGGGTCCTCTCATGACTCCTACAATGAGCAGTTCTTC. Protein product: CASSLMVGGSSHDSYNEQFF.

J is TRBJ2-7 and V is TRBV27; 11 nucleotides line up with TRBD1. The CDR3 extends over 17 amino acids. The V gene's germline CDR1 is MNHEY and CDR2 SMNVEV (reference sequence). Trimming removed 2 bases from V and 7 bases from J; junction bases left unmatched: 13. The CDR3: CASSLLRGGQGAGEQYF. CDR3 nucleotide sequence: TGTGCCAGCAGTTTACTAAGGGGAGGACAGGGGGCGGGAGAGCAGTACTTC.

The genes are TRBV5-1 and TRBJ1-3; the match to TRBD1 covers 8 bases. Trimming at V came to 4 bases and at J to 0 bases, leaving 9 bases not matched to a gene. CDR3 length equals 17 residues. CDR1 is SGHRS, CDR2 YFSETQ, per germline. CDR3 sequence: CASSKGQGVSSGNTIYF. The DNA for the CDR3 is TGCGCCAGCAGCAAAGGACAGGGAGTAAGCTCTGGAAACACCATATATTTT. Using reference TRBV5-1 and TRBJ1-3 for the parts outside the CDR3, the full variable domain is KAGVTQTPRYLIKTRGQQVTLSCSPISGHRSVSWYQQTPGQGLQFLFEYFSETQRNKGNFPGRFSGRQFSNSRSEMNVSTLELGDSALYLCASSKGQGVSSGNTIYFGEGSWLTVV.

Here the CDR3 reads CASSLGSNTEAFF. The CDR3, as DNA: TGTGCCAGCAGCTTGGGGAGCAACACTGAAGCTTTCTTT. This chain connects TRBV5-5 to TRBJ1-1; no clear D. Germline assignment: CDR1 SGHKS and CDR2 YYEKEE (reference sequence). CDR3 size: 13 residues. Trimming took 0 bases from V and 2 from J, leaving 5 bases between them.

The chain recombines TRBV4-1 with TRBJ1-3; D perhaps matches TRBD1 (5 bases). The ends were cut back, 3 bases at V and 4 bases at J, with 19 bases in the middle. Per the germline V gene, CDR1 is MGHRA and CDR2 is YSYEKL. The CDR3 totals 17 residues. CDR3 sequence (DNA): TGCGCCAGCAGCCAGGTCAAATCGGTGGGGCGCGGAAACACCATATATTTT. Its translation is CASSQVKSVGRGNTIYF.

The chain uses TRBV5-1 and TRBJ1-1; possibly TRBD1 for D (6 bases). With 2 bases removed from V and 6 bases from J, the gap between germline ends came to 17 bases. This CDR3 is 15 amino acids long. CDR1 is SGHRS and CDR2 is YFSETQ in the germline V gene. Here the CDR3 DNA reads TGCGCCAGCAGCTTTCAAGTGGGGACATCTGCTGAAGCTTTCTTT. Translated, it gives CASSFQVGTSAEAFF.

The gene calls are TRBV5-3 and TRBJ1-3, with TRBD1 identical over 10 bases. TRBV5-3 is an open reading frame, and its role is uncertain. The CDR3 covers 15 residues. J was trimmed by 4 bases and V by 4 bases; bases with no gene match: 5. The CDR3 loop is CARSQGQGSGNTIYF. The CDR3 region has the DNA TGTGCCAGAAGCCAGGGACAGGGGTCCGGAAACACCATATATTTT.

This clone has just one count. The chain uses TRBV4-3 and TRBJ2-3; 11 bases fit TRBD2. Germline values: CDR1 LGHNA, CDR2 YSLEER. The junction had 7 bases not matched to a gene; V was cut back by 1 base and J by 1 base. The CDR3 is 18 residues long. This CDR3 reads CASSQALAGGLGTDTQYF. As DNA, the CDR3 is TGCGCCAGCAGCCAAGCCCTAGCGGGGGGCCTAGGCACAGATACGCAGTATTTT.